This T cell receptor beta chain comes out of a study of blood T cell repertoires in COVID-19. Study overall: The United States, Italy and Spain were the sources of the acute and convalescent COVID-19 samples. PBMCs, B-cell-depleted T cells, or T cells were the source of the cDNA or gDNA that made up the material.

The CDR3 is 15 amino acids. Looked up from germline, CDR1 is MNHEY and CDR2 is SMNVEV (reference sequence). V lost 7 bases and J lost 8; bases outside the gene matches: 11. As originally analysed: Cell counts per sample came from amplifying reference gene primers. The method was immunoSEQ multiplex PCR; TCRdb's version includes in-frame clones alone and lacks a portion of them. V, J and clone size are taken as reported in that table, and D and trimming were inferred from the DNA itself. The sample holds approximately 79,000 clones, around 83% seen once. The TCR originated in a woman between 45 and 65 years old with acute or convalescent COVID-19. The chain is built from TRBV27 and TRBJ1-6, with 7 positions matching TRBD1. The sequencing input was peripheral blood. This CDR3 reads CASMRRQGRYSPLHF. In nucleotides, the CDR3 is TGTGCCAGCATGCGGCGACAGGGACGATATTCACCCCTCCACTTT.